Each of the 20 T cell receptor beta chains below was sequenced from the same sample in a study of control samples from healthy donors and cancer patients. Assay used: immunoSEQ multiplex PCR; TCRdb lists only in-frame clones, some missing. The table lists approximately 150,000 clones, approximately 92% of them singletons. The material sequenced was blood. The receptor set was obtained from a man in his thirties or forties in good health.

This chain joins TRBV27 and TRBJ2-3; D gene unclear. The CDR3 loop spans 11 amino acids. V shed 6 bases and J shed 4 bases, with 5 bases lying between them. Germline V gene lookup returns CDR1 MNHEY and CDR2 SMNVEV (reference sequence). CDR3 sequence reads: CASSDADTQYF. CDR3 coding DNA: TGTGCCAGCAGCGATGCAGATACGCAGTATTTT.

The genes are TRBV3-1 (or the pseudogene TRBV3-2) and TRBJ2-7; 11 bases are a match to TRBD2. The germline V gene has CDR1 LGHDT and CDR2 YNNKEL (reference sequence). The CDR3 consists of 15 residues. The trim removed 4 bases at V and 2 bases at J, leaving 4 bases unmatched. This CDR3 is CASSLTSGGPYEQYF. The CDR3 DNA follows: TGTGCCAGCAGCCTTACTAGCGGGGGACCCTACGAGCAGTACTTC.

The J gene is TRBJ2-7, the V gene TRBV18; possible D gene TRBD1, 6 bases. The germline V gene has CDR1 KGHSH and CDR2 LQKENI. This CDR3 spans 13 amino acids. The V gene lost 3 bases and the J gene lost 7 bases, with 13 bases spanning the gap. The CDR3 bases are TGTGCCAGCTCACCCCAGGGGCTGGGAGAGCAGTACTTC. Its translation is CASSPQGLGEQYF.

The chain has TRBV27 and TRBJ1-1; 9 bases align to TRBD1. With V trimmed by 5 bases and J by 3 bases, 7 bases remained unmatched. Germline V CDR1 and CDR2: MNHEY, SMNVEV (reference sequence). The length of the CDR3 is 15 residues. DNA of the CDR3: TGTGCCAGCAGTCCGGCCGACAGGGGGGACACTGAAGCTTTCTTT. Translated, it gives CASSPADRGDTEAFF.

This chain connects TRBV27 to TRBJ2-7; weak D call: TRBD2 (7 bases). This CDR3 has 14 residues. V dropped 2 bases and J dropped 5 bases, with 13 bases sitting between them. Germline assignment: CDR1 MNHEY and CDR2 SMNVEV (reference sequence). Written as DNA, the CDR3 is TGTGCCAGCAGTTTAGCAGGGGAGGGTCACGAGCAGTACTTC. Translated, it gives CASSLAGEGHEQYF.

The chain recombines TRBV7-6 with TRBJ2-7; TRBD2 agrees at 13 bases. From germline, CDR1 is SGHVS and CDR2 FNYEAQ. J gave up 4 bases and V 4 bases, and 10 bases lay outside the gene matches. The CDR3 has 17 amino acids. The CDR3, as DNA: TGTGCCAGCAGCTCCCACCCCACTAGCGGGGGGGAGTACGAGCAGTACTTC. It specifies CASSSHPTSGGEYEQYF. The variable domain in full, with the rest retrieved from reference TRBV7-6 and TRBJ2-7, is GAGVSQSPRYKVTKRGQDVALRCDPISGHVSLYWYRQALGQGPEFLTYFNYEAQQDKSGLPNDRFSAERPEGSISTLTIQRTEQRDSAMYRCASSSHPTSGGEYEQYFGPGTRLTVT.

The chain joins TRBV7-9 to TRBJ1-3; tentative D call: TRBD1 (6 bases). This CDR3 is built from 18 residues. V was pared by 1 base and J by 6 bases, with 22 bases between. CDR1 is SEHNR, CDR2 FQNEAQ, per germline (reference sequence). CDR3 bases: TGTGCCAGCAGCTTAGAAGTTGCTGGAAGGGGGTTAGAAAACACCATATATTTT. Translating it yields CASSLEVAGRGLENTIYF.

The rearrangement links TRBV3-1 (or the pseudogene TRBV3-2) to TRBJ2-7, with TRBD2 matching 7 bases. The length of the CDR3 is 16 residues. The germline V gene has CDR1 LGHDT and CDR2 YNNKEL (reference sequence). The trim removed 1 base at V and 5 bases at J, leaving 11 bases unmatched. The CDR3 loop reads CASSQAGGGAVDEQYF. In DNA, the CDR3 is TGTGCCAGCAGCCAAGCCGGGGGAGGGGCTGTAGACGAGCAGTACTTC.

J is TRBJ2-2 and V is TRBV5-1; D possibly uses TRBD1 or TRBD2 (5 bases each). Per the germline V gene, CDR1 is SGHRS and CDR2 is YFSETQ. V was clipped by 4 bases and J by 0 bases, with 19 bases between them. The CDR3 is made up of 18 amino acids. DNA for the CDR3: TGCGCCAGCAGCATACGACCGCCGGGACCCGCGAACACCGGGGAGCTGTTTTTT. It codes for CASSIRPPGPANTGELFF. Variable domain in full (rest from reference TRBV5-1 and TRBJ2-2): KAGVTQTPRYLIKTRGQQVTLSCSPISGHRSVSWYQQTPGQGLQFLFEYFSETQRNKGNFPGRFSGRQFSNSRSEMNVSTLELGDSALYLCASSIRPPGPANTGELFFGEGSRLTVL.

The CDR3, as DNA: TGTGCCAGTAGCCAAACTCCGGGACAGGTCTACGAGCAGTACTTC. This sequence encodes CASSQTPGQVYEQYF. The V call is TRBV19, the J call TRBJ2-7; 8 nucleotides match TRBD1. The CDR3 covers 15 residues. With V trimmed by 6 bases and J by 3 bases, 10 bases remained unmatched. The V gene's germline CDR1 is LNHDA and CDR2 SQIVND (reference sequence).

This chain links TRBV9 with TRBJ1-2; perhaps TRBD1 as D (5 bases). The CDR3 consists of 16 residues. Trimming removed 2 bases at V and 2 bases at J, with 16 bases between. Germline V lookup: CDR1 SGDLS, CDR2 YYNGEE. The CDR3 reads CASSVRRVGTNYGYTF. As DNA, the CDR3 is TGTGCCAGCAGCGTGCGTCGAGTCGGGACGAACTATGGCTACACCTTC.

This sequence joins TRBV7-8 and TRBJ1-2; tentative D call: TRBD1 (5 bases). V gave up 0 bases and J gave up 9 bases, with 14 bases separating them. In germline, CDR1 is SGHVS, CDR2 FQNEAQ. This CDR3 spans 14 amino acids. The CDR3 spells CASSLAHTGASYTF. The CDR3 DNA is TGTGCCAGCAGCTTAGCGCATACAGGCGCCAGCTACACCTTC.

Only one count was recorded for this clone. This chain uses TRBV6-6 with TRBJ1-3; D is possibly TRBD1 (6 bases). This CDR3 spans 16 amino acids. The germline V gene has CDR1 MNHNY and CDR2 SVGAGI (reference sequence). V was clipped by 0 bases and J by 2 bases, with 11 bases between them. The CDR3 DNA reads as TGTGCCAGCAGTTACTCGATATCAGGGGCTGGAAACACCATATATTTT. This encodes CASSYSISGAGNTIYF.

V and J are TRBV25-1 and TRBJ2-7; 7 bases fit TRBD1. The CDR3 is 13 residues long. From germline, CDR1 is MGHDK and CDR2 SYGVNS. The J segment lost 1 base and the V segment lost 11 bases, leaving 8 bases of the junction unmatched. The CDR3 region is CAGCPGQSYEQYF. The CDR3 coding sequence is TGTGCCGGATGCCCGGGACAGTCCTACGAGCAGTACTTC.

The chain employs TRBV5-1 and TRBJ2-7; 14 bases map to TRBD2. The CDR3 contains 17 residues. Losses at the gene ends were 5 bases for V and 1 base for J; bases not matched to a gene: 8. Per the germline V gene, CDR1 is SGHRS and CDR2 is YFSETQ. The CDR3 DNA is TGCGCCAGCAGTCTGACTAGCGGGGGGGCGATGTCCTACGAGCAGTACTTC. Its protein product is CASSLTSGGAMSYEQYF.

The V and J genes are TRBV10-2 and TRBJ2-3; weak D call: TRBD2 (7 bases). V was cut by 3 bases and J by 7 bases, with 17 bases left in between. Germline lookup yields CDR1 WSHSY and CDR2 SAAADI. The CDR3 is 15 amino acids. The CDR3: CASSDLGGGLNTQYF. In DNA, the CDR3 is TGCGCCAGCAGTGATTTGGGGGGGGGCCTGAATACGCAGTATTTT.

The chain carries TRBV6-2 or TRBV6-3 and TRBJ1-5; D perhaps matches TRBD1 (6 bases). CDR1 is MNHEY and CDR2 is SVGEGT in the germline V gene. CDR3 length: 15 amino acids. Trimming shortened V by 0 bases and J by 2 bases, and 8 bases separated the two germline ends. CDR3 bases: TGTGCCAGCAGTTACTCGTACAGGGGCAATCAGCCCCAGCATTTT. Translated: CASSYSYRGNQPQHF.

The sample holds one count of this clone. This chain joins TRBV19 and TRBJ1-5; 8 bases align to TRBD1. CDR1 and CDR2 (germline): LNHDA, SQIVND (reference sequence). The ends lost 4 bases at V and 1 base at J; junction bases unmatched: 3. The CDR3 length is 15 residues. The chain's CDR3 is CASSNRQGSNQPQHF. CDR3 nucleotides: TGTGCCAGTAGTAACCGACAGGGGAGCAATCAGCCCCAGCATTTT.

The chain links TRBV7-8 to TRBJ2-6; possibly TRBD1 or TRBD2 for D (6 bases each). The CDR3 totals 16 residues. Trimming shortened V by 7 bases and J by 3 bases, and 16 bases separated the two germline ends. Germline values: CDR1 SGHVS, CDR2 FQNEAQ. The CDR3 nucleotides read TGTGCCAGCATCCCGCTACAGGGAGGTGGGGCCAACGTCCTGACTTTC. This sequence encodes CASIPLQGGGANVLTF.

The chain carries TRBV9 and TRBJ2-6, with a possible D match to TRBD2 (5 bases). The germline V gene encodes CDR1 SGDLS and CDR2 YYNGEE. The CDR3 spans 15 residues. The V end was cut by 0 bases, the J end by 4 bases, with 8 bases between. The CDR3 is CASSVDGSGANVLTF. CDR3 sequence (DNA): TGTGCCAGCAGCGTAGATGGGAGCGGGGCCAACGTCCTGACTTTC.